This T cell receptor (beta chain) emerged from a study of Graves' ophthalmopathy and Graves' hyperthyroidism. Study observations and caveats: At 70.59% sensitivity and 72.22% specificity, the model predicted progression of the ophthalmopathy. Blood contained most expanded thyroid clonotypes exceeding 0.001 frequency.

Using RNA transcripts, the TCR beta CDR3 regions were amplified. Second-round multiplex PCR came after a first-round RT-PCR that employed HTBI primers. TCRdb reanalysed the multiplex PCR reads using MiXCR and keeps one entry per CDR3 protein. In the table there are hundreds of thousands of distinct CDR3 sequences, 20% to 25% of which are singletons. If no ophthalmopathy appeared within 18 months of follow-up, hyperthyroidism was termed stable. Aged 18 to 65, the patients with hyperthyroidism had under 2 months' duration and were newly diagnosed. Trimming removed 0 bases from V and 4 bases from J, with 9 bases in between. Germline V gene lookup returns CDR1 DFQATT and CDR2 SNEGSKA (reference sequence). This CDR3 spans 13 amino acids. Ten or more counts support this clonotype. Its matching antigen is unknown.

The chain links TRBV20-1 to TRBJ1-1; no definite D call. This TCR came from a woman under 30 with stable Graves' hyperthyroidism. The sample taken for sequencing was peripheral blood. In DNA, the CDR3 is TGCAGTGCTAGAGATCCCCCGGGCACTGAAGCTTTCTTT. Translation: CSARDPPGTEAFF.